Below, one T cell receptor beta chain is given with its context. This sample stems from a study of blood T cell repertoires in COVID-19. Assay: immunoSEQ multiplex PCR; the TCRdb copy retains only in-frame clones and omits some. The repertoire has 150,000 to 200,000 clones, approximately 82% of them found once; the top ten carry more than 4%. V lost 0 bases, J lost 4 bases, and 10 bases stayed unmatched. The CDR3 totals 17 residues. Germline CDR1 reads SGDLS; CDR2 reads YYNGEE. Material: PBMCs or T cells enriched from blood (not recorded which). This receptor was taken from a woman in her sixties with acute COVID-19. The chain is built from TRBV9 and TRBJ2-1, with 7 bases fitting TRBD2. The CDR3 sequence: CASSVATSGMGYNEQFF. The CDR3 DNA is TGTGCCAGCAGCGTAGCTACAAGCGGGATGGGTTACAATGAGCAGTTCTTC.